The TCR beta chain described here comes from a study of cytomegalovirus exposure and HLA in healthy donors. V dropped 1 base and J dropped 1; count of bases not matched to a gene: 5. Germline V lookup: CDR1 LGHNT, CDR2 FRNRAP. This CDR3 contains 17 residues. Concerning this clone: Antigen unknown.

PCR amplification relied on 60 Vbeta primers (plus 13 Jbeta primers). TCRdb's table, derived via immunoSEQ multiplex PCR, lists solely in-frame clones and lacks some. The sample lists 160,000 or so clones, 65% to 80% occurring once. Findings of the study overall: Later analysis demonstrated an association between a missense DCLRE1C variant and TCR beta V- and J-gene trimming. Productive rates of about 87% or about 30% were seen for most TCR beta V segments in an earlier analysis.

The rearrangement uses TRBV12-5 and TRBJ2-5; 11 bases line up with TRBD2. The sample comprised PBMCs. The source of this sequence is a woman aged 40 to 50 in good health and CMV-seropositive. Here the CDR3 reads CASGLGLAGGFQETQYF. The CDR3 region has the DNA TGTGCTAGTGGTTTGGGGCTAGCGGGGGGCTTCCAAGAGACCCAGTACTTC.